This is a list of T cell receptor beta chains from one sample in a study of cytomegalovirus exposure and HLA in healthy donors. Data came from immunoSEQ multiplex PCR; TCRdb stores just in-frame clones and leaves some out. Of 160,000 or so clones in the sample, approximately 74% are singletons; the top ten hold 2.5% to 3%. The sequenced material came from PBMCs. These receptors all come from a woman in her twenties or thirties in good health and CMV-seronegative. Each CDR3 is given with its conserved first and last residue. The D gene is left open where the match is weak. The size field is filled for only some rows; it gives once, few, many or a size class.

clone size | J gene | V gene | D gene | CDR3 DNA | CDR3 protein
. | TRBJ2-3 | TRBV6-6 | . | TGTGCCAGCAGTTATCGAGTTCCCCCAGATACGCAGTATTTT | CASSYRVPPDTQYF
. | TRBJ2-5 | TRBV10-3 | TRBD2 | TGTGCCACTGCTGCGGGGGAGGAGACCCAGTACTTC | CATAAGEETQYF
. | TRBJ2-1 | TRBV19 | . | TGTGCCAGTAGTATAGATCGGGGAAGCTCCTACAATGAGCAGTTCTTC | CASSIDRGSSYNEQFF
. | TRBJ2-1 | TRBV18 | . | TGTGCCAGCTCACCAGACTGGTATGAGCAGTTCTTC | CASSPDWYEQFF
. | TRBJ2-3 | TRBV7-2 | . | TGTGCCAGCAGCTTAGTCTTCCCTACGCGGAGGTTCACAGATACGCAGTATTTT | CASSLVFPTRRFTDTQYF
. | TRBJ2-2 | TRBV28 | . | TGTGCCAGCAGTGTCCTCCGGAGTTACACCGGGGAGCTGTTTTTT | CASSVLRSYTGELFF
. | TRBJ2-3 | TRBV29-1 | TRBD2 | TGCAGCGTTGAAACTAGCGGGGGAGACCCCACGGAGTATTTT | CSVETSGGDPTEYF
few | TRBJ1-5 | TRBV7-2 | . | TGTGCCAGCAGCTTCAGGGGCGGAAAGGGTAGCAATCAGCCCCAGCATTTT | CASSFRGGKGSNQPQHF
. | TRBJ1-6 | TRBV4-2 | TRBD1 | TGTGCCAGCAGTCTGGACAGGGATAATTCACCCCTCCACTTT | CASSLDRDNSPLHF
. | TRBJ1-4 | TRBV28 | . | TGTGCCAGCAGTTTCGGCCTAGCTAATGAAAAACTGTTTTTT | CASSFGLANEKLFF
. | TRBJ2-1 | TRBV5-1 | TRBD2 | TGCGCCAGCAGCTTGGGACTAGCGGGGAGCTGGAGTGAGCAGTTCTTC | CASSLGLAGSWSEQFF
. | TRBJ2-1 | TRBV4-3 | TRBD2 | TGCGCCAGCAGCCAAAGTCCCGGGACTAGCGCCGACAATGAGCAGTTCTTC | CASSQSPGTSADNEQFF
. | TRBJ2-7 | TRBV9 | TRBD1 | TGTGCCAGCAGCCCCCCCGGGACAGCCTACGAGCAGTACTTC | CASSPPGTAYEQYF